Listed below are T cell receptor beta chains from one sample, sequenced in a study of identical twins. TCRdb re-called the 5' RACE reads through MiXCR, storing one row per CDR3 protein. The sample yields approximately 210,000 distinct CDR3 sequences, 6.5% seen once. The same sample was also used in a study of T cells expressing NK-cell markers.

Material: CD8+ T cells sorted from blood. The receptors derive from a young woman in good health. The CDR3 runs from the conserved cysteine through the conserved F or W.

cdr3_length	v_call	cdr3_aa
14	TRBV2	CASSDRGSTDTQYF
14	TRBV9	CASSVGGEGYEQYF
12	TRBV9	CASSVDRNEQFF
16	TRBV12-3/TRBV12-4	CASIADGWMGNYGYTF
13	TRBV7-9	CASYDGGNYGYTF
10	TRBV2	CASSDKMAYF
13	TRBV6-1	CASRPGVSYEQYF
12	TRBV20-1	CSARRTATEAFF
15	TRBV27	CASSPSVGTNEKLFF
15	TRBV11-2	CASSLKGRSTDTQYF
16	TRBV19	CASSVAGGRTYNEQFF
14	TRBV3-1	CASSHLKGRDEQFF
12	TRBV12-3/TRBV12-4	CASSSSGTEAFF
15	TRBV12-3/TRBV12-4	CAITPRRVDNSPLHF
14	TRBV12-1	CASSFVKGNQPQHF
14	TRBV15	CATSSDAGPQEQYF
15	TRBV11-3	CASSLVRGPYNEQFF
14	TRBV27	CASSTGTSASEQYF
16	TRBV7-3	CASSPLYQGGAGELFF
14	TRBV12-3/TRBV12-4	CASSLNWRSNEQFF
15	TRBV25-1	CASSEPAGGSYEQYF
15	TRBV2	CASRALTLPQETQYF
14	TRBV12-3/TRBV12-4	CASSLAEQYTEVFF
14	TRBV4-3	CASSQDISYNEQFF
13	TRBV7-9	CASSLGDREKLFF
13	TRBV20-1	CSAPTEDTGELFF
15	TRBV9	CASSDRDRGYGGYTF
15	TRBV6-1	CASSVRTSGEETQYF
14	TRBV20-1	CSAREPFSYNEQFF
18	TRBV9	CASSVALGTTVGTDTQYF
14	TRBV19	CARGRTGANEKLFF